This is a list of T cell receptor beta chains from one sample in a study of T cell repertoires in cytomegalovirus infection. Antigens for these TCRs are unknown. TCRdb fed the reads into MiXCR, producing one record per CDR3 protein. The sample gives about 280,000 distinct CDR3 sequences, about 20% of which show up once; roughly a fifth is in the top ten. The sequencing used cultured PBMCs, collected from culture after CMV antigen stimulation. The receptors were sampled from a human donor in good health (CMV status not recorded). Some clones in this sample may be carry-over from other donors' samples. Both conserved end residues are part of each CDR3. The D gene is left open where the match is weak. Size values are once, few and many counts, or a class for expanded clones, and some rows have none.

V: TRBV11-2; D: .; J: TRBJ1-3; size: .; CDR3: CASSLVLGNTIYF; DNA: TGTGCCAGCAGCTTAGTCCTGGGAAACACCATATATTTT
V: TRBV4-1; D: .; J: TRBJ2-3; size: .; CDR3: CASSQVRGAGAEDTQYF; DNA: TGCGCCAGCAGCCAGGTCCGCGGGGCAGGGGCAGAAGATACGCAGTATTTT
V: TRBV7-9; D: .; J: TRBJ1-1; size: .; CDR3: CASSLVGTRSEAFF; DNA: TGTGCCAGCAGCTTAGTTGGAACTAGGAGTGAAGCTTTCTTT
V: TRBV7-6; D: .; J: TRBJ1-4; size: many; CDR3: CASSLAPGLREEKLFF; DNA: TGTGCCAGCAGCTTAGCGCCGGGACTCAGAGAAGAAAAACTGTTTTTT
V: TRBV2; D: .; J: TRBJ2-1; size: .; CDR3: CASRETSSPIEQFF; DNA: TGTGCCAGCAGGGAAACTAGTTCCCCGATTGAGCAGTTCTTC
V: TRBV6-6; D: .; J: TRBJ2-3; size: once; CDR3: CASASGTDTQYF; DNA: TGTGCCAGCGCATCCGGTACGGATACGCAGTATTTT
V: TRBV7-2; D: TRBD1; J: TRBJ1-1; size: few; CDR3: CASSFVGPGQGTEAFF; DNA: TGTGCCAGCAGCTTCGTAGGACCTGGACAGGGCACTGAAGCTTTCTTT
V: TRBV12-3/TRBV12-4; D: .; J: TRBJ1-1; size: .; CDR3: CASSLPGDGTEAFF; DNA: TGTGCCAGCAGTTTACCGGGAGATGGCACTGAAGCTTTCTTT
V: TRBV7-8; D: .; J: TRBJ1-5; size: many; CDR3: CASSPYGGDQPQHF; DNA: TGTGCCAGCAGCCCCTACGGGGGGGATCAGCCCCAGCATTTT
V: TRBV4-1; D: .; J: TRBJ2-7; size: once; CDR3: CASSQVARGTYEQYF; DNA: TGCGCCAGCAGCCAAGTGGCCCGGGGGACCTACGAGCAGTACTTC
V: TRBV7-2; D: .; J: TRBJ2-7; size: many; CDR3: CASSLGRGAAYEQYF; DNA: TGTGCCAGCAGCTTAGGGCGGGGAGCGGCCTACGAGCAGTACTTC
V: TRBV7-2; D: TRBD2; J: TRBJ2-1; size: many; CDR3: CASSSRGISGRAVHNEQFF; DNA: TGTGCCAGCAGTTCGAGGGGTATTAGCGGGAGGGCAGTCCACAATGAGCAGTTCTTC
V: TRBV9; D: TRBD1; J: TRBJ1-5; size: few; CDR3: CASSQTGGYQPQHF; DNA: TGTGCCAGCAGCCAGACAGGGGGCTATCAGCCCCAGCATTTT
V: TRBV7-2; D: .; J: TRBJ1-2; size: many; CDR3: CASSSQLRTVNYGYTF; DNA: TGTGCCAGCAGCTCGCAACTACGGACGGTGAACTATGGCTACACCTTC
V: TRBV7-6; D: .; J: TRBJ2-3; size: once; CDR3: CASSLAQSSAQYF; DNA: TGTGCCAGCAGCTTAGCCCAGTCGAGTGCGCAGTATTTT
V: TRBV11-1; D: TRBD1; J: TRBJ1-2; size: few; CDR3: CASSTSGGSYGYTF; DNA: TGTGCCAGCAGCACTTCAGGGGGCAGCTATGGCTACACCTTC